The next 4 T cell receptor beta chains were all read from a single sample in a study of blood T cell repertoires in COVID-19. The table came from immunoSEQ multiplex PCR; TCRdb's copy has only in-frame clones and leaves some out. The sample lists roughly 150,000 clones; over 75% were seen once. Material for sequencing was peripheral blood. The source of these receptors is a man between 60 and 70 years old with active or convalescent COVID-19.

Ten or more counts support this clone. One end of the junction is discordant with germline, which a read error may explain. This chain joins TRBV2 and TRBJ1-2, with D unclear. From germline, CDR1 is SNHLY and CDR2 FYNNEI. This CDR3 has 14 residues. This chain's CDR3 is CASSEASSMREGAF. In DNA, the CDR3 is TGTGCCAGCAGTGAAGCATCGAGTATGAGGGAAGGCGCCTTC.

This chain uses TRBV18 with TRBJ1-1; 9 nucleotides match TRBD1. The CDR3 consists of 17 residues. Trimming at V came to 3 bases and at J to 0 bases, leaving 8 bases not matched to a gene. Germline-derived CDR1 and CDR2 are KGHSH and LQKENI. This chain's CDR3 is CASSPSQGASMNTEAFF. The CDR3 DNA reads as TGTGCCAGCTCACCGTCACAGGGGGCCTCCATGAACACTGAAGCTTTCTTT. The variable domain in full, completed from reference TRBV18 and TRBJ1-1, reads NAGVMQNPRHLVRRRGQEARLRCSPMKGHSHVYWYRQLPEEGLKFMVYLQKENIIDESGMPKERFSAEFPKEGPSILRIQQVVRGDSAAYFCASSPSQGASMNTEAFFGQGTRLTVV.

This chain joins TRBV2 and TRBJ1-4, with D unclear. Germline V gene lookup returns CDR1 SNHLY and CDR2 FYNNEI. There are 15 residues in the CDR3. Trimming cost V 0 bases and J 8 bases, with 13 bases left between them. The CDR3 bases are TGTGCCAGCAGTGAAGCCTGGGCGTCCCGGGAAAAACTGTTTTTT. Its protein product is CASSEAWASREKLFF. The entire variable domain, with the rest obtained from reference TRBV2 and TRBJ1-4, is as follows: EPEVTQTPSHQVTQMGQEVILRCVPISNHLYFYWYRQILGQKVEFLVSFYNNEISEKSEIFDDQFSVERPDGSNFTLKIRSTKLEDSAMYFCASSEAWASREKLFFGSGTQLSVL.

This chain uses TRBV10-1 with TRBJ2-5; the match to TRBD2 covers 9 bases. CDR3 size: 13 residues. The germline V gene has CDR1 WNHNN and CDR2 SYGVQD (reference sequence). The V segment lost 7 bases and the J segment 3 bases; nucleotides outside the gene matches: 3. CDR3 sequence reads: CASIRLAEETQYF. Written as DNA, the CDR3 is TGCGCCAGCATTCGACTAGCGGAAGAGACCCAGTACTTC.